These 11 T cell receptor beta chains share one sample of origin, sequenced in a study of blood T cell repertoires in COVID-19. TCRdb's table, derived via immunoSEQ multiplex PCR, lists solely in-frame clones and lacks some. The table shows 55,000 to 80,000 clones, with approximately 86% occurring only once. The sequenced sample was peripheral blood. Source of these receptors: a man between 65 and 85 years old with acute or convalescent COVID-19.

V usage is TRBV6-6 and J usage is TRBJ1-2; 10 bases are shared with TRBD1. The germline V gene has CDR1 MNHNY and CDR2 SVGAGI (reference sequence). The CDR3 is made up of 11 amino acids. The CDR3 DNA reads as TGTGGAGGGGGACAGGGGACCCTCTACACCTTC. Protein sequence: CGGGQGTLYTF.

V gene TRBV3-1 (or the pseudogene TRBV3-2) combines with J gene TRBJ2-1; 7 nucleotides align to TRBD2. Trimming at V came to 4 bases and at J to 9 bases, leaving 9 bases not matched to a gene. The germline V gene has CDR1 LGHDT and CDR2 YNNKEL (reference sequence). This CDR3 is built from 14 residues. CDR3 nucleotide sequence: TGTGCCAGCAGCCTCCGGGGAGGGATGTTTGAGCAGTTCTTC. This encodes CASSLRGGMFEQFF.

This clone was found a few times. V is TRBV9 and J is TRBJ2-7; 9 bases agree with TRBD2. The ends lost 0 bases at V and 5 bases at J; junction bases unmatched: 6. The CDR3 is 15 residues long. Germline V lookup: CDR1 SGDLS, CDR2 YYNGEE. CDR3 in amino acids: CASSVDGVAGDEQYF. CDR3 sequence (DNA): TGTGCCAGCAGCGTAGATGGGGTAGCGGGAGACGAGCAGTACTTC.

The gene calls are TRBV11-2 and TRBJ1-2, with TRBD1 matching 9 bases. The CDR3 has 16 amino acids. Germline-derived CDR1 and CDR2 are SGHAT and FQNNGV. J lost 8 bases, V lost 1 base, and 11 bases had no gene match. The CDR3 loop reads CASSLVSGQGLSGYTF. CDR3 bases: TGTGCCAGCAGCTTAGTTTCGGGACAGGGCCTCTCCGGCTACACCTTC.

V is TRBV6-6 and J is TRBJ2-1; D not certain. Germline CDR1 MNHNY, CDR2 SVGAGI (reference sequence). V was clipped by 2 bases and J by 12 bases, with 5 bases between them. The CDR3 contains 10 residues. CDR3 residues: CASSYGPQFF. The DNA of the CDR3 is TGTGCCAGCAGTTACGGGCCGCAGTTCTTC.

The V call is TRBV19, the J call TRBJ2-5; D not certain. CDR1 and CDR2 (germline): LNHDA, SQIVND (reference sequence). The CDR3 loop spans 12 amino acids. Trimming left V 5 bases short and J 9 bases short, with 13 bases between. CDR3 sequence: CASSLAGPAQYF. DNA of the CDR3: TGTGCCAGTAGTCTGGCAGGCCCGGCCCAGTACTTC.

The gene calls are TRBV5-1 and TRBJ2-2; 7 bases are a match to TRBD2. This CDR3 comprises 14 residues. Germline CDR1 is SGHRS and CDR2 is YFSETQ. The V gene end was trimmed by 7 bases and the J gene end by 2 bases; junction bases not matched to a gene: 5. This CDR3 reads CASGRGPNTGELFF. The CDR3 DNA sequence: TGCGCCAGCGGGAGGGGACCCAACACCGGGGAGCTGTTTTTT.

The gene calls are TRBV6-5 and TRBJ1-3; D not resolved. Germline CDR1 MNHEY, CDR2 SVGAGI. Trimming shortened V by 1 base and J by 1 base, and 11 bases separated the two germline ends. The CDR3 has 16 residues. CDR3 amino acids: CASSYFAPTSGNTIYF. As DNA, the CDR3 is TGTGCCAGCAGTTACTTTGCCCCCACTTCTGGAAACACCATATATTTT.

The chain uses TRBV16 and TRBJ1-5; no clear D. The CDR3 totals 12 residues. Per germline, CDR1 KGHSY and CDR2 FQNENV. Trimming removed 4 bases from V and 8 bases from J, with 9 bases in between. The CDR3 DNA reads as TGTGCCAGCAGCCCCGACCGGGAGCCCCAGCATTTT. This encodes CASSPDREPQHF.

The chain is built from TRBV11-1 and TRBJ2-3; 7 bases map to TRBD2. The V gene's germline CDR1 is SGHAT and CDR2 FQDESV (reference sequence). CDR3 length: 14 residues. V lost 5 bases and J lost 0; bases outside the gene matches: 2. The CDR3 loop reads CASSRGESTDTQYF. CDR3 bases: TGTGCCAGCAGCCGGGGGGAGAGCACAGATACGCAGTATTTT.

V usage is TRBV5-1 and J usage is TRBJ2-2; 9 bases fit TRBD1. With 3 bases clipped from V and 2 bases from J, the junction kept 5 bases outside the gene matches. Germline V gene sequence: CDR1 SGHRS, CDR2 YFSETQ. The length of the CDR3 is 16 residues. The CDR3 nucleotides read TGCGCCAGCAGCTCCCAGACAGGGGGTAACACCGGGGAGCTGTTTTTT. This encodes CASSSQTGGNTGELFF.